Listed below are T cell receptor beta chains from one sample, sequenced in a study of blood T cell repertoires in COVID-19. Here immunoSEQ multiplex PCR was the method, and the copy in TCRdb shows in-frame clones only, minus some. The sample yields 85,000 to 100,000 clones, approximately 80% seen once. Sequencing was carried out using peripheral blood. These receptors were taken from a man of 80 years or more with COVID-19, enrolled during active disease. The CDR3 runs from the conserved cysteine through the conserved F or W. Each record gives: J gene, D gene, V gene, clone size, CDR3 DNA, CDR3 protein. The D gene is left open where the match is weak. The size of a clone is reported for some rows only, either as once, few or many, or as a class for expanded clones.

TRBJ2-1 TRBD2 TRBV19 NA TGTGCCAGTTTGGATCGGGGGGAAGGTAGCAATGAGCAGTTCTTC CASLDRGEGSNEQFF
TRBJ2-5 TRBD1 TRBV10-2 NA TGCGCCAGCAGTGAGTCGGTCGGGACAGGGGGGGCCCAGTACTTC CASSESVGTGGAQYF
TRBJ2-1 TRBD2 TRBV6-4 NA TGTGCCAGCAGCCCTAGCGGGTCCTACAATGAGCAGTTCTTC CASSPSGSYNEQFF
TRBJ1-5 NA TRBV18 NA TGTGCCAGCTCACTGGGGGGAGGGGACCAGCCCCAGCATTTT CASSLGGGDQPQHF
TRBJ2-3 NA TRBV6-5 NA TGTGCCAGCACGCCATGGCAGGTGTCCACAGATACGCAGTATTTT CASTPWQVSTDTQYF
TRBJ1-1 NA TRBV27 few TGTGCCAGCAGTCCCTTCACAGAGATGAACACTGAAGCTTTCTTT CASSPFTEMNTEAFF
TRBJ1-1 NA TRBV7-3 NA TGTGCCAGCAGCTTGACAGGAAACACTGAAGCTTTCTTT CASSLTGNTEAFF
TRBJ2-2 NA TRBV19 medium-sized TGTGCCAGTAGTATAGTTGGGCTCGACCAGAACACCGGGGAGCTGTTTTTT CASSIVGLDQNTGELFF
TRBJ2-5 TRBD1 TRBV5-1 NA TGCGCCAGCAGCTTGGCGGGACAGGGGTCGGTTGAGACCCAGTACTTC CASSLAGQGSVETQYF
TRBJ1-2 NA TRBV30 NA TGTGCCTGGAGTTTGGGGGGGCTCGGCTACACCTTC CAWSLGGLGYTF
TRBJ2-3 TRBD1 TRBV29-1 NA TGCAGCGTTGAGGCAGTACAGGGGGATACGCAGTATTTT CSVEAVQGDTQYF
TRBJ1-5 NA TRBV27 once TGTGCCAGCAGTCCCAATCAGGCGGCTGCGGAGGGGCCCCAGCATTTT CASSPNQAAAEGPQHF
TRBJ2-7 NA TRBV28 NA TGTGCCAGCAGTTTAGGAGGACGCCGCTACGAGCAGTACTTC CASSLGGRRYEQYF
TRBJ2-7 NA TRBV11-2 NA TGTGCCAGCAGCGGAACACACAGCTCCTACGAGCAGTACTTC CASSGTHSSYEQYF
TRBJ2-5 TRBD2 TRBV5-6 NA TGTGCCAGCAGCCAACTAGCGGGGGCCCAAGAGACCCAGTACTTC CASSQLAGAQETQYF
TRBJ2-5 NA TRBV10-3 NA TGTGCCATCAGTGAGCGGGGAGAAGAGACCCAGTACTTC CAISERGEETQYF
TRBJ2-1 NA TRBV21-1 NA TGTGCCAGCAGCAAAGACGGGTGGACAGGGGGGAATGAGCAGTTCTTC CASSKDGWTGGNEQFF
TRBJ2-7 TRBD2 TRBV29-1 NA TGCAGCGTTAGTTGGCGGGAGAGCTACGAGCAGTACTTC CSVSWRESYEQYF
TRBJ1-5 NA TRBV3-1/TRBV3-2 few TGTGCCAGCAGCCAAGATCCCGATCAGCCCCAGCATTTT CASSQDPDQPQHF
TRBJ1-1 NA TRBV4-2 NA TGTGCCAGCAGCCAAGATACTGGGTTCAGTGAGGGCACTGAAGCTTTCTTT CASSQDTGFSEGTEAFF
TRBJ1-2 NA TRBV5-5 NA TGTGCCAGCAGCCGACTTACCGGGCCGAGGGAGAATGGCTACACCTTC CASSRLTGPRENGYTF
TRBJ1-2 NA TRBV6-5 few TGTGCCAGCAGTTACCGGGCCGCGGGAGGCTACACCTTC CASSYRAAGGYTF
TRBJ2-7 NA TRBV5-6 few TGTGCCAGCAGCTTGTACTTCAGAGACAGGACAGAGTACTTC CASSLYFRDRTEYF
TRBJ2-3 NA TRBV3-1/TRBV3-2 NA TGTGCCAGCAGCCCTCAAGTGGCTTCCTTCACAGATACGCAGTATTTT CASSPQVASFTDTQYF
TRBJ1-4 NA TRBV19 NA TGTGCCAGTAGTACCACAGGGACAACTAATGAAAAACTGTTTTTT CASSTTGTTNEKLFF
TRBJ1-1 NA TRBV6-5 NA TGTGCCAGCAGTTACGCGTTTAACACTGAAGCTTTCTTT CASSYAFNTEAFF